The 14 T cell receptor beta chains in this list originate from one sample, sequenced in a study of identical twins. TCRdb reanalysed the 5' RACE reads using MiXCR and keeps one entry per CDR3 protein. The repertoire holds 700,000 or so distinct CDR3 sequences, with approximately 9% as singletons. These records were also assigned to another study, of yellow fever vaccine responses in identical twins.

The source material was PBMCs. Every receptor here comes from a woman aged 18-30 years in good health.

This clonotype was picked up many times. The chain couples TRBV27 to TRBJ2-7, with a tentative D call TRBD1 (6 bases). CDR3 size: 13 residues. Deletions cut 3 bases from V and 3 bases from J, with 9 bases between. Germline-derived CDR1 and CDR2 are MNHEY and SMNVEV (reference sequence). The chain's CDR3 is CASSFGQHYEQYF. CDR3 bases: TGTGCCAGCAGTTTTGGACAGCACTACGAGCAGTACTTC.

The rearrangement uses TRBV6-5 and TRBJ2-2; D gene unclear. The CDR3 length is 13 residues. The germline CDR1 and CDR2 sequences are MNHEY and SVGAGI. Trimming cost V 2 bases and J 6 bases, with 7 bases left between them. The CDR3 sequence is CASSYIRPGELFF. CDR3 nucleotides: TGTGCCAGCAGTTACATCCGTCCCGGGGAGCTGTTTTTT.

There are many counts of this clonotype. This rearrangement joins TRBV6-2 or TRBV6-3 to TRBJ2-5, with TRBD2 matching 9 bases. CDR3 length: 14 residues. V lost 2 bases to trimming and J lost 4 bases; unmatched junction nucleotides: 2. Germline CDR1 is MNHEY and CDR2 is SVGEGT. CDR3 loop: CASSYSGGRETQYF. The CDR3, as DNA: TGTGCCAGCAGTTACAGCGGGGGGCGAGAGACCCAGTACTTC.

This clonotype showed up just a few times. The chain is built from TRBV15 and TRBJ2-1; no reliable D call. V was shortened by 2 bases and J by 6 bases, with 11 bases between the two germline ends. The CDR3 sequence is 14 residues long. CDR1 is LNHNV and CDR2 is YYDKDF in the germline V gene (reference sequence). The CDR3 protein is CATSRRSIGNEQFF. CDR3 coding DNA: TGTGCCACCAGCAGACGTAGTATCGGCAATGAGCAGTTCTTC. The full variable domain, in which reference TRBV15 and TRBJ2-1 provide the parts outside the CDR3, is DAMVIQNPRYQVTQFGKPVTLSCSQTLNHNVMYWYQQKSSQAPKLLFHYYDKDFNNEADTPDNFQSRRPNTSFCFLDIRSPGLGDTAMYLCATSRRSIGNEQFFGPGTRLTVL.

The sample holds many counts of this clonotype. The chain is built from TRBV3-1 and TRBJ2-7; D remains unclear. The CDR3 length is 13 residues. Germline V gene data show CDR1 as LGHDT and CDR2 as YNNKEL (reference sequence). V shed 1 base and J shed 3 bases, with 7 bases lying between them. The DNA for the CDR3 is TGTGCCAGCAGCCAAGGAGTTTACTACGAGCAGTACTTC. It specifies CASSQGVYYEQYF.

This clonotype was detected only a few times. The chain employs TRBV7-8 and TRBJ1-1; 7 bases line up with TRBD1. This CDR3 has 16 amino acids. Germline V gives CDR1 SGHVS, CDR2 FQNEAQ. With 1 base clipped from V and 0 bases from J, the junction kept 5 bases outside the gene matches. CDR3 coding DNA: TGTGCCAGCAGCTTAGGAACCGGGACAGTGAACACTGAAGCTTTCTTT. This encodes CASSLGTGTVNTEAFF. The whole variable domain, remainder taken from reference TRBV7-8 and TRBJ1-1, is GAGVSQSPRYKVAKRGQDVALRCDPISGHVSLFWYQQALGQGPEFLTYFQNEAQLDKSGLPSDRFFAERPEGSVSTLKIQRTQQEDSAVYLCASSLGTGTVNTEAFFGQGTRLTVV.

This clonotype was seen a handful of times. This chain connects TRBV19 to TRBJ2-1; TRBD2 aligns across 10 bases. This CDR3 has 17 residues. The junction had 7 bases not matched to a gene; V was cut back by 5 bases and J by 0 bases. Germline loops: CDR1 LNHDA, CDR2 SQIVND (reference sequence). DNA of the CDR3: TGTGCCAGTAGTCTGGAACTAGCGGGGAGCTCCTACAATGAGCAGTTCTTC. Translation: CASSLELAGSSYNEQFF.

This clonotype has a count of ten or more. The chain uses TRBV7-9 and TRBJ2-2; the D gene is possibly TRBD1 (6 bases). V was pared by 0 bases and J by 7 bases, with 15 bases between. Germline V lookup: CDR1 SEHNR, CDR2 FQNEAQ (reference sequence). The CDR3 totals 16 residues. CDR3 bases: TGTGCCAGCAGCTTAGCCACAGGGCAAGGTGGCGGGGAGCTGTTTTTT. Protein product: CASSLATGQGGGELFF.

This rearrangement joins TRBV2 to TRBJ1-5; perhaps TRBD1 as D (5 bases). The CDR3 covers 14 residues. Germline lookup yields CDR1 SNHLY and CDR2 FYNNEI. The V and J ends lost 6 bases and 9 bases respectively, with 18 bases between them. This CDR3 reads CASSDRGLGRPQHF. DNA for the CDR3: TGTGCCAGCAGCGACCGGGGCCTAGGTCGGCCCCAGCATTTT.

The V gene is TRBV5-1, the J gene TRBJ2-1; 11 bases fit TRBD2. Germline CDR1 and CDR2: SGHRS and YFSETQ. V trimming: 0 bases; J trimming: 6 bases; junction bases outside the gene matches: 5. The length of the CDR3 is 16 residues. The CDR3 region has the DNA TGCGCCAGCAGCTTGGAATCTAGCGGGGGGTCCAATGAGCAGTTCTTC. This codes for CASSLESSGGSNEQFF. Full variable domain (missing parts from reference TRBV5-1 and TRBJ2-1): KAGVTQTPRYLIKTRGQQVTLSCSPISGHRSVSWYQQTPGQGLQFLFEYFSETQRNKGNFPGRFSGRQFSNSRSEMNVSTLELGDSALYLCASSLESSGGSNEQFFGPGTRLTVL.

This chain joins TRBV7-9 and TRBJ2-1; possibly TRBD2 for D (6 bases). The V and J ends lost 4 bases and 6 bases respectively, with 10 bases between them. Per germline, CDR1 SEHNR and CDR2 FQNEAQ (reference sequence). This CDR3 has 13 residues. CDR3 sequence reads: CASSWDGGNEQFF. CDR3 nucleotides: TGTGCCAGCAGCTGGGACGGGGGCAATGAGCAGTTCTTC.

The genes are TRBV7-8 and TRBJ2-4, with D uncertain. This CDR3 comprises 15 residues. From germline, CDR1 is SGHVS and CDR2 FQNEAQ. V was clipped by 4 bases and J by 9 bases, with 19 bases between them. The CDR3 protein is CASSSGPNGWVIQYF. The CDR3 nucleotides read TGTGCCAGCAGCTCCGGGCCCAATGGTTGGGTCATTCAGTACTTC.

This clonotype was counted a few times. The chain combines TRBV24-1 with TRBJ2-2; TRBD2 agrees at 7 bases. V dropped 4 bases and J dropped 1; count of bases not matched to a gene: 8. The V gene's germline CDR1 is KGHDR and CDR2 SFDVKD. The CDR3 runs to 17 residues. The CDR3 loop reads CATSDPTERGNTGELFF. CDR3 bases: TGTGCCACCAGTGACCCCACGGAGCGGGGGAACACCGGGGAGCTGTTTTTT.

The V call is TRBV19, the J call TRBJ2-1, with 7 bases fitting TRBD2. The junction had 15 bases not matched to a gene; V was cut back by 3 bases and J by 1 base. The CDR3 spans 19 residues. Germline V gives CDR1 LNHDA, CDR2 SQIVND (reference sequence). The CDR3 sequence: CASSIRAGINTGSYNEQFF. CDR3 coding DNA: TGTGCCAGTAGTATCCGAGCGGGGATCAACACCGGGTCCTACAATGAGCAGTTCTTC. Based on the CDR3 plus reference TRBV19 and TRBJ2-1, the full variable domain is DGGITQSPKYLFRKEGQNVTLSCEQNLNHDAMYWYRQDPGQGLRLIYYSQIVNDFQKGDIAEGYSVSREKKESFPLTVTSAQKNPTAFYLCASSIRAGINTGSYNEQFFGPGTRLTVL.